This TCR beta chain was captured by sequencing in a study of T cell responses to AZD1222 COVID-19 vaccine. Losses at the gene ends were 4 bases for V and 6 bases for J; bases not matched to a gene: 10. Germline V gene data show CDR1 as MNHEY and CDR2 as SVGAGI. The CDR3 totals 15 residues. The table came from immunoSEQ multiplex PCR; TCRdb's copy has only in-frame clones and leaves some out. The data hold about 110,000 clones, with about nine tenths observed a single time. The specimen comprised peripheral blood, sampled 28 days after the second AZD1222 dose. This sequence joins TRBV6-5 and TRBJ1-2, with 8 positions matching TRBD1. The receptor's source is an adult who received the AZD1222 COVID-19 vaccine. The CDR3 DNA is TGTGCCAGCAGTTCCATAGACAGGGGCGGGAATGGCTACACCTTC. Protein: CASSSIDRGGNGYTF.